One and the same sample provided the 30 T cell receptor beta chains below, sequenced in a study of patients and donors after allogeneic stem cell transplantation (dated by TCRdb to the early 2020s). The library was prepared using RT-PCR. The listed sequencing device is NextSeq 550. TCRdb reprocessing: public reads trimmed at Q25 with fastp, clones called with MiXCR, in-frame beta chains kept. Each record represents a unique CDR3 protein, reported with the most common genes and DNA among its rows. This sample has 150,000 to 200,000 distinct CDR3 sequences in its table, and about 24% of those were observed once. The ten most abundant clones make up about 25% of the sample. The sample consisted of blood, either unsorted or a sorted T cell fraction (not recorded which). The receptor source for this set is a human donor who was either an allogeneic HSCT recipient or a stem cell or donor lymphocyte infusion donor (not recorded which). It is not recorded whose cells these are; they may come from a transplant donor.

Notes on this clonotype: The final CDR3 position lacks the conserved phenylalanine or tryptophan, pointing to a likely read error. V usage is TRBV5-1 and J usage is TRBJ1-1, with D tentatively TRBD1 (5 bases). Germline lookup yields CDR1 SGHRS and CDR2 YFSETQ. Trimming cost V 0 bases and J 3 bases, with 18 bases left between them. The CDR3 extends over 17 amino acids. In nucleotides, the CDR3 is TGCGCCAGCAGCTTGGTATTCCTGGGGAGGGGAGACACTGAAGCTTTCTTG. Its translation is CASSLVFLGRGDTEAFL.

The chain joins TRBV12-3 or TRBV12-4 to TRBJ1-1; D gene uncertain. CDR3 length: 14 residues. The V end was cut by 5 bases, the J end by 0 bases, with 10 bases between. This CDR3 reads CASSPRALNTEAFF. CDR3 in DNA: TGTGCCAGCAGTCCGAGGGCCTTGAACACTGAAGCTTTCTTT.

This clonotype was found many times. A read error may account for a junction end that differs from germline. The rearrangement links TRBV7-7 to TRBJ2-5; D not certain. Germline CDR1 SSHAT, CDR2 FNYEAQ (reference sequence). The CDR3 spans 11 residues. The CDR3 nucleotides read TGTGCTAGCAGCCCTCAAGAGACCCAGTACTTC. Residues: CASSPQETQYF.

The chain is built from TRBV11-2 and TRBJ1-5; D not certain. Germline V lookup: CDR1 SGHAT, CDR2 FQNNGV. The CDR3 covers 15 residues. V was clipped by 2 bases and J by 7 bases, with 15 bases between them. In DNA, the CDR3 is TGTGCCAGCAGCTTAAACCCTTTCAGTGGGCAGCCCCAGCATTTT. It encodes CASSLNPFSGQPQHF.

This clonotype has a handful of counts. The rearrangement links TRBV20-1 to TRBJ2-3; 11 nucleotides line up with TRBD2. J lost 2 bases, V lost 0 bases, and 19 bases had no gene match. CDR3 length equals 21 residues. Germline V gene sequence: CDR1 DFQATT, CDR2 SNEGSKA (reference sequence). CDR3 DNA sequence: TGCAGTGCTAGAGATCTCATCAAGATGCTAGCGGGAGGCGTTTCCACAGATACGCAGTATTTT. Translation: CSARDLIKMLAGGVSTDTQYF.

This chain joins TRBV20-1 and TRBJ2-7; D may be TRBD1 or TRBD2 (5 bases each). Trimming left V 0 bases short and J 0 bases short, with 12 bases between. Germline V CDR1 and CDR2: DFQATT, SNEGSKA (reference sequence). The CDR3 has 15 residues. The CDR3 DNA reads as TGCAGTGCTAGAGATGGGGGAGACAACTCCTACGAGCAGTACTTC. This translates into CSARDGGDNSYEQYF.

The genes are TRBV19 and TRBJ2-7; 7 bases map to TRBD2. Germline CDR1 and CDR2: LNHDA and SQIVND (reference sequence). V shed 6 bases, J shed 6 bases, and the junction held 14 bases outside the gene matches. CDR3 size: 15 residues. The CDR3 loop reads CASSITPGGSGEQYF. CDR3 nucleotide sequence: TGTGCCAGTAGCATAACCCCGGGGGGATCGGGCGAGCAGTACTTC. The full variable domain, its missing parts supplied by reference TRBV19 and TRBJ2-7, is DGGITQSPKYLFRKEGQNVTLSCEQNLNHDAMYWYRQDPGQGLRLIYYSQIVNDFQKGDIAEGYSVSREKKESFPLTVTSAQKNPTAFYLCASSITPGGSGEQYFGPGTRLTVT.

The chain employs TRBV20-1 and TRBJ2-1; D might be TRBD2 (6 bases). Looked up from germline, CDR1 is DFQATT and CDR2 is SNEGSKA (reference sequence). The ends were cut back, 1 base at V and 9 bases at J, with 7 bases in the middle. The CDR3 has 11 amino acids. The CDR3 here is CSARGDSEQFF. The CDR3 nucleotides read TGCAGTGCTAGAGGGGACTCTGAGCAGTTCTTC.

The CDR3 protein is CASSFGVRPLHF. The CDR3 bases are TGTGCCAGCAGCTTCGGGGTCAGGCCCCTCCACTTT. The rearrangement links TRBV11-2 to TRBJ1-6; D gene uncertain. The V end was cut by 3 bases, the J end by 13 bases, with 10 bases between. The germline V gene encodes CDR1 SGHAT and CDR2 FQNNGV. This CDR3 is built from 12 residues.

V usage is TRBV28 and J usage is TRBJ1-4; D perhaps matches TRBD1 (5 bases). This CDR3 comprises 13 residues. From germline, CDR1 is MDHEN and CDR2 SYDVKM. The V end lost 5 bases, the J end lost 8 bases, and 12 bases lay between the germline ends. The CDR3 DNA is TGTGCCAGCAGTCCTCCGGGACCCGAAAAACTGTTTTTT. This encodes CASSPPGPEKLFF.

The chain links TRBV14 to TRBJ2-7, with unresolved D. The V and J ends lost 1 base and 2 bases respectively, with 9 bases between them. CDR1 is SGHDN and CDR2 is FVKESK in the germline V gene. The CDR3 covers 14 residues. The CDR3 DNA reads TGTGCCAGCAGCCAAGCGGACGGCCCCTACGAGCAGTACTTC. It encodes CASSQADGPYEQYF.

This clonotype came up a few times. V usage is TRBV5-1 and J usage is TRBJ1-1; 7 nucleotides match TRBD1. The CDR3 has 16 residues. Per germline, CDR1 SGHRS and CDR2 YFSETQ. After removal of 7 bases from V and 3 bases from J, the junction contained 15 bases not matched to a gene. The CDR3 loop reads CASRRSLDRVDTEAFF. Here the CDR3 DNA reads TGCGCCAGCCGCCGGTCCCTAGACAGGGTAGACACTGAAGCTTTCTTT.

The chain recombines TRBV20-1 with TRBJ1-4; a weak D match, TRBD1 (5 bases). The germline V gene has CDR1 DFQATT and CDR2 SNEGSKA (reference sequence). This CDR3 has 14 residues. Trimming pared 1 base from V and 8 bases from J, leaving 14 bases between. The CDR3 bases are TGCAGTGCTAGAGTTGGGGCAGTAGGGGAAAAACTGTTTTTT. Translated: CSARVGAVGEKLFF.

The rearrangement links TRBV29-1 to TRBJ1-4; 7 bases are a match to TRBD1. Germline lookup yields CDR1 SQVTM and CDR2 ANQGSEA. V shed 7 bases and J 4 bases; nucleotides not matched to a gene: 6. The CDR3 sequence is 13 residues long. CDR3 loop: CSGRGTDNEKLFF. DNA of the CDR3: TGCAGCGGGCGCGGGACAGATAATGAAAAACTGTTTTTT.

This clonotype showed up just a few times. The chain uses TRBV20-1 and TRBJ2-1, with TRBD2 identical over 10 bases. This CDR3 contains 15 residues. Germline V gene data show CDR1 as DFQATT and CDR2 as SNEGSKA (reference sequence). J was trimmed by 9 bases and V by 3 bases; bases with no gene match: 11. The DNA for the CDR3 is TGCAGTGCTAGTGGATCCAGCGGGGGGGCCTTTGAGCAGTTCTTC. It translates to CSASGSSGGAFEQFF.

This clonotype has a count of ten or more. J is TRBJ1-2 and V is TRBV6-2 or TRBV6-3, with unresolved D. The V end was cut by 3 bases, the J end by 0 bases, with 5 bases between. Germline CDR1 MNHEY, CDR2 SVGEGT. The CDR3 has 13 residues. For the CDR3, the DNA is TGTGCCAGCAGTTATGGAGCTAACTATGGCTACACCTTC. It yields the protein CASSYGANYGYTF.

About this clonotype itself: A much more abundant neighbour one base away suggests this may be a read error. The chain couples TRBV7-8 to TRBJ1-5; 9 bases are shared with TRBD1. The CDR3 sequence is 15 residues long. Germline-derived CDR1 and CDR2 are SGHVS and FQNEAQ. The DNA of the CDR3 is TGTGCCAGCGGCTTGGAAGGACAGGGGCGTCAGCCCCAGCATTTT. Translated: CASGLEGQGRQPQHF.

The J gene is TRBJ1-5, the V gene TRBV10-3; D is uncertain. CDR3 length: 12 residues. The germline V gene has CDR1 ENHRY and CDR2 SYGVKD. V lost 3 bases to trimming and J lost 8 bases, with 8 bases between them. CDR3 sequence reads: CAISDGWEPQHF. The CDR3 DNA reads TGTGCCATCAGTGATGGATGGGAGCCCCAGCATTTT.

This clonotype appeared many times. The V and J genes are TRBV7-2 and TRBJ1-5; D is perhaps TRBD1 (6 bases). Looked up from germline, CDR1 is SGHTA and CDR2 is FQGNSA. This CDR3 has 15 amino acids. The V gene lost 2 bases and the J gene lost 0 bases, with 8 bases spanning the gap. DNA for the CDR3: TGTGCCAGCAGCTTACTGGACAGTAGCAATCAGCCCCAGCATTTT. Its translation: CASSLLDSSNQPQHF.

The sample holds many counts of this clonotype. The V call is TRBV12-3 or TRBV12-4, the J call TRBJ1-3; D not resolved. The CDR3 totals 14 residues. V lost 2 bases and J lost 1, with 6 bases in between. The CDR3 DNA is TGTGCCAGCAGTTTAAGGGCGTCTGGAAACACCATATATTTT. Protein: CASSLRASGNTIYF.

The V call is TRBV3-1, the J call TRBJ2-3; the D gene could be TRBD1 or TRBD2 (5 bases each). This CDR3 is built from 13 residues. Trimming stripped 6 bases from V and 8 bases from J, with 15 bases between. CDR1 is LGHDT, CDR2 YNNKEL, per germline (reference sequence). The CDR3, as DNA: TGTGCCAGCAGTGCGACCCGGGACGCTACGCAGTATTTT. Translating it yields CASSATRDATQYF.

This clonotype was picked up many times. The CDR3 region has the DNA TGTGCCAGCAGTTACTCAGGGGGGGATGGCTACACCTTC. Amino acids: CASSYSGGDGYTF. The rearrangement joins TRBV6-6 to TRBJ1-2, with a weak D call TRBD1 (6 bases). V lost 0 bases to trimming and J lost 6 bases, with 8 bases between them. The V gene's germline CDR1 is MNHNY and CDR2 SVGAGI (reference sequence). The CDR3 consists of 13 residues.

The V call is TRBV5-1, the J call TRBJ2-1, with 9 bases fitting TRBD1. Germline V lookup: CDR1 SGHRS, CDR2 YFSETQ. The CDR3 consists of 16 residues. Unmatched junction bases numbered 9, after V lost 0 bases and J lost 8 bases. This CDR3 reads CASSLVGGQGFDEQFF. CDR3 nucleotide sequence: TGCGCCAGCAGCTTGGTCGGTGGACAGGGGTTCGATGAGCAGTTCTTC.

This clonotype appeared many times. The rearrangement joins TRBV6-2 or TRBV6-3 to TRBJ1-1, with 9 bases that match TRBD1. Germline assignment: CDR1 MNHEY and CDR2 SVGEGT. CDR3 length: 16 amino acids. After removal of 2 bases from V and 7 bases from J, the junction contained 11 bases not matched to a gene. The CDR3: CASSYDLRRDRDEAFF. The DNA of the CDR3 is TGTGCCAGCAGTTACGACTTACGCCGGGACAGGGATGAAGCTTTCTTT.

This clonotype was detected a few times. The V call is TRBV27, the J call TRBJ2-4; 9 nucleotides line up with TRBD1. The CDR3 length is 15 residues. Germline V gene data show CDR1 as MNHEY and CDR2 as SMNVEV (reference sequence). V lost 5 bases, J lost 8 bases, and 10 bases stayed unmatched. CDR3 bases: TGTGCCAGCAGTCCTACACCGGGACAGGGTGACATTCAGTACTTC. It is translated as CASSPTPGQGDIQYF.

This clonotype was counted between two and nine times. The rearrangement links TRBV30 to TRBJ1-4, with D possibly matching TRBD1 (5 bases). Germline V gene lookup returns CDR1 GTSNPN and CDR2 SVGIG (reference sequence). The CDR3 has 14 residues. V lost 2 bases and J lost 2, with 9 bases in between. CDR3 in DNA: TGTGCCTGGAGTCCGGGACCGACTAATGAAAAACTGTTTTTT. Residues: CAWSPGPTNEKLFF.

This clonotype came up a few times. J is TRBJ1-2 and V is TRBV5-1, with a weak D call TRBD1 (6 bases). Germline CDR1 is SGHRS and CDR2 is YFSETQ. Deletions cut 3 bases from V and 6 bases from J, with 15 bases between. The CDR3 consists of 14 residues. Written as DNA, the CDR3 is TGCGCCAGCAGCTGCAGGGGAAGACCTGATGGCTACACCTTC. Translation gives CASSCRGRPDGYTF.

This clonotype was picked up many times. The V gene is TRBV3-1, the J gene TRBJ2-7; D ambiguous. This CDR3 contains 12 residues. With 2 bases removed from V and 6 bases from J, the gap between germline ends came to 8 bases. Germline V gene lookup returns CDR1 LGHDT and CDR2 YNNKEL (reference sequence). In DNA form, the CDR3 reads TGTGCCAGCAGCCAAATCTGGTCCGAGCAGTACTTC. Its protein is CASSQIWSEQYF.

Written as DNA, the CDR3 is TGTGCCATCAGTGACCCGGACTCATACCAAGAGACCCAGTACTTC. Translation: CAISDPDSYQETQYF. This chain joins TRBV10-3 and TRBJ2-5; possible D gene TRBD2, 5 bases. V shed 3 bases and J shed 0 bases, with 11 bases lying between them. CDR1 is ENHRY and CDR2 is SYGVKD in the germline V gene. The CDR3 is made up of 15 amino acids.

The chain carries TRBV9 and TRBJ1-4, with D possibly being TRBD1 (5 bases). The CDR3 is 16 residues long. Deletions cut 4 bases from V and 0 bases from J, with 13 bases between. CDR1 is SGDLS and CDR2 is YYNGEE in the germline V gene. For the CDR3, the DNA is TGTGCCAGCAGCAACCAGGGAATTACAACTAATGAAAAACTGTTTTTT. Protein sequence: CASSNQGITTNEKLFF.